The T cell receptor (beta chain) under discussion was sequenced for a study of control samples from healthy donors and cancer patients. Some clones are missing from TCRdb's copy, which holds only in-frame ones; the method was immunoSEQ multiplex PCR. In the table there are approximately 94,000 clones, more than 85% of which are singletons. V lost 0 bases and J lost 4, with 4 bases in between. Germline values: CDR1 MNHNS, CDR2 SASEGT. This CDR3 has 13 residues. The sequence was collected from a woman between 25 and 40 years old in good health. Sample: blood. The J gene is TRBJ1-3, the V gene TRBV6-1; D remains unclear. The CDR3 loop reads CASSEARGNTIYF. For the CDR3, the DNA is TGTGCCAGCAGTGAAGCCAGGGGAAACACCATATATTTT.